The 30 T cell receptor beta chains below come from one sample, sequenced in a study of CD8 T cells in Susac syndrome (dated by TCRdb to the late 2010s). Library method: the immunoSEQ multiplex PCR assay. RNA was extracted with the RNeasy kit and 0.5 to 1 ug was reverse transcribed using random hexamers. TCRdb applied fastp at Q25 and MiXCR to the public reads, then kept only in-frame beta chains. Rows matching on CDR3 protein sequence are summarized as one entry with the most common DNA and genes. The table for this sample lists under 200,000 distinct CDR3 sequences; roughly 95% of them were counted only once. The ten largest clonotypes hold roughly 0.16% of the sample. Sequenced sample: CD8+ T cells from PBMCs. Receptors were obtained from a human donor with multiple sclerosis.

This sequence joins TRBV7-8 and TRBJ2-3, with 9 bases fitting TRBD1. CDR1 and CDR2 (germline): SGHVS, FQNEAQ. With V trimmed by 5 bases and J by 4 bases, 7 bases remained unmatched. There are 15 residues in the CDR3. The CDR3 here is CASSPGTGSSDTQYF. The CDR3 DNA is TGTGCCAGCAGCCCCGGGACAGGGTCATCAGATACGCAGTATTTT.

The V call is TRBV28, the J call TRBJ2-7; either TRBD1 or TRBD2 may fit D (5 bases each). The germline gives CDR1 MDHEN, CDR2 SYDVKM. The CDR3 consists of 13 residues. Deletions cut 4 bases from V and 7 bases from J, with 14 bases between. The DNA for the CDR3 is TGTGCCAGCAGTTCCCCGCCGGGGACGGAGCAGTACTTC. Amino acid sequence: CASSSPPGTEQYF.

The V call is TRBV7-9, the J call TRBJ2-7; D is unresolved. Deletions cut 3 bases from V and 2 bases from J, with 17 bases between. This CDR3 comprises 16 residues. CDR1 is SEHNR, CDR2 FQNEAQ, per germline (reference sequence). The CDR3 DNA reads TGTGCCAGCAGCTTGCCCCTTGAAGGGCCCGCCTACGAGCAGTACTTC. This gives the protein CASSLPLEGPAYEQYF.

V and J are TRBV9 and TRBJ1-6; no reliable D call. The CDR3 loop spans 12 amino acids. V was pared by 3 bases and J by 6 bases, with 4 bases between. The germline V gene encodes CDR1 SGDLS and CDR2 YYNGEE. DNA of the CDR3: TGTGCCAGCAGCGGGGGTAATTCACCCCTCCACTTT. Its protein product is CASSGGNSPLHF.

This chain joins TRBV4-1 and TRBJ1-1, with D hard to call. Germline CDR1 reads MGHRA; CDR2 reads YSYEKL. The length of the CDR3 is 15 residues. V was cut by 1 base and J by 3 bases, with 12 bases left in between. The DNA of the CDR3 is TGCGCCAGCAGCCAAGGTCATTTATGGGACACTGAAGCTTTCTTT. This gives the protein CASSQGHLWDTEAFF.

This chain links TRBV19 with TRBJ2-1; no reliable D call. CDR1 and CDR2 from the germline V gene are LNHDA and SQIVND (reference sequence). V gave up 3 bases and J gave up 3 bases, with 6 bases separating them. The CDR3 covers 13 residues. CDR3 sequence: CASSMWLYNEQFF. The DNA for the CDR3 is TGTGCCAGTAGTATGTGGCTCTACAATGAGCAGTTCTTC.

Written as DNA, the CDR3 is TGCAGTGCTTATGCTAGCGGGAGCTACGAGCAGTACTTC. Its translation: CSAYASGSYEQYF. The chain is built from TRBV20-1 and TRBJ2-7; 10 bases match TRBD2. CDR3 size: 13 residues. The trim removed 5 bases at V and 3 bases at J, leaving 4 bases unmatched. Germline V gene sequence: CDR1 DFQATT, CDR2 SNEGSKA (reference sequence).

This chain connects TRBV9 to TRBJ1-1; 9 positions match TRBD1. J gave up 3 bases and V 3 bases, and 6 bases lay outside the gene matches. Germline V CDR1 and CDR2: SGDLS, YYNGEE. The CDR3 extends over 15 amino acids. CDR3 in amino acids: CASSATGGTDTEAFF. CDR3 sequence (DNA): TGTGCCAGCAGCGCCACAGGGGGCACGGACACTGAAGCTTTCTTT.

This clonotype was found a few times. V is TRBV27 and J is TRBJ1-5; D unclear. V was trimmed by 5 bases and J by 0 bases, leaving 5 bases between them. Germline assignment: CDR1 MNHEY and CDR2 SMNVEV (reference sequence). The CDR3 loop spans 13 amino acids. CDR3 sequence (DNA): TGTGCCAGCAGTCTCCATAGCAATCAGCCCCAGCATTTT. This gives the protein CASSLHSNQPQHF.

V usage is TRBV14 and J usage is TRBJ1-3; TRBD1 might be the D (6 bases). The CDR3 covers 15 residues. Trimming stripped 4 bases from V and 2 bases from J, with 12 bases between. The germline V gene encodes CDR1 SGHDN and CDR2 FVKESK. The CDR3, as DNA: TGTGCCAGCAGCCCCAGGGGAGGGGCTGGAAACACCATATATTTT. Translating it yields CASSPRGGAGNTIYF.

The chain carries TRBV20-1 and TRBJ2-1; maybe TRBD2 (5 bases). This CDR3 contains 13 residues. Germline lookup yields CDR1 DFQATT and CDR2 SNEGSKA (reference sequence). The V gene lost 4 bases and the J gene lost 7 bases, with 14 bases spanning the gap. The CDR3 here is CSATGGSVNEQFF. For the CDR3, the DNA is TGCAGTGCTACAGGCGGGTCAGTAAATGAGCAGTTCTTC.

This chain links TRBV15 with TRBJ2-3; D uncertain. Germline assignment: CDR1 LNHNV and CDR2 YYDKDF (reference sequence). The CDR3 is 12 amino acids. The V and J ends lost 5 bases and 4 bases respectively, with 7 bases between them. The CDR3 DNA reads TGTGCCACCAGCTGGAACCCAGATACGCAGTATTTT. This encodes CATSWNPDTQYF.

The count of this clonotype is one. The chain joins TRBV29-1 to TRBJ2-3; 7 bases are shared with TRBD1. This CDR3 is 17 amino acids long. Germline CDR1 is SQVTM and CDR2 is ANQGSEA. Unmatched junction bases numbered 9, after V lost 0 bases and J lost 0 bases. This CDR3 reads CSVEDPGTASSTDTQYF. The CDR3 DNA reads as TGCAGCGTTGAAGATCCAGGGACAGCTTCTAGCACAGATACGCAGTATTTT.

The CDR3 region is CASSTSREREQYF. The CDR3, as DNA: TGTGCCAGTAGTACGTCACGGGAGAGGGAGCAGTACTTC. This sequence joins TRBV19 and TRBJ2-7; tentatively, D is TRBD2 (6 bases). In germline, CDR1 is LNHDA, CDR2 SQIVND (reference sequence). The CDR3 is made up of 13 amino acids. The ends were cut back, 4 bases at V and 7 bases at J, with 14 bases in the middle.

The CDR3 coding sequence is TGTGCCAGCACCTCGAGGGGGCTGGAGTACAATGAGCAGTTCTTC. The encoded protein is CASTSRGLEYNEQFF. The chain has TRBV27 and TRBJ2-1; 7 bases are shared with TRBD1. V gave up 7 bases and J gave up 4 bases; unmatched junction bases: 10. Per the germline V gene, CDR1 is MNHEY and CDR2 is SMNVEV (reference sequence). There are 15 residues in the CDR3.

There are a few counts of this clonotype. The chain joins TRBV11-1 to TRBJ2-3, with D unresolved. The V gene lost 5 bases and the J gene lost 6 bases, with 15 bases spanning the gap. CDR3 length equals 14 residues. Germline V gene data show CDR1 as SGHAT and CDR2 as FQDESV (reference sequence). The DNA for the CDR3 is TGTGCCAGCAGCCTCGACCTACGGTTCGATACGCAGTATTTT. Translating gives CASSLDLRFDTQYF.

The V and J genes are TRBV30 and TRBJ2-2; D possibly corresponds to TRBD1 (5 bases). The germline V gene has CDR1 GTSNPN and CDR2 SVGIG (reference sequence). The V gene lost 4 bases and the J gene lost 2 bases, with 8 bases spanning the gap. The CDR3 extends over 13 amino acids. For the CDR3, the DNA is TGTGCCTGGACGACAGTTAACACCGGGGAGCTGTTTTTT. It is translated as CAWTTVNTGELFF. Based on the CDR3 plus reference TRBV30 and TRBJ2-2, the full variable domain is SQTIHQWPATLVQPVGSPLSLECTVEGTSNPNLYWYRQAAGRGLQLLFYSVGIGQISSEVPQNLSASRPQDRQFILSSKKLLLSDSGFYLCAWTTVNTGELFFGEGSRLTVL.

This clonotype was picked up one time. The rearrangement links TRBV12-3 or TRBV12-4 to TRBJ2-4; 7 bases fit TRBD1. After removal of 6 bases from V and 4 bases from J, the junction contained 3 bases not matched to a gene. The CDR3 has 13 residues. CDR3 coding DNA: TGTGCCAGCAGCGGGACAGAGAAAAACATTCAGTACTTC. Protein sequence: CASSGTEKNIQYF.

The rearrangement joins TRBV9 to TRBJ2-3, with 7 nucleotides matching TRBD2. This CDR3 comprises 13 residues. Trimming cost V 3 bases and J 6 bases; bases outside gene matches: 4. CDR1 is SGDLS, CDR2 YYNGEE, per germline. In DNA form, the CDR3 reads TGTGCCAGCAGCGGAAGCGGGGTTGATACGCAGTATTTT. This encodes CASSGSGVDTQYF. The whole variable domain, filled in from reference TRBV9 and TRBJ2-3, reads DSGVTQTPKHLITATGQRVTLRCSPRSGDLSVYWYQQSLDQGLQFLIQYYNGEERAKGNILERFSAQQFPDLHSELNLSSLELGDSALYFCASSGSGVDTQYFGPGTRLTVL.

This chain joins TRBV28 and TRBJ2-1; TRBD1 agrees at 8 bases. Germline assignment: CDR1 MDHEN and CDR2 SYDVKM. There are 14 residues in the CDR3. The ends lost 3 bases at V and 5 bases at J; junction bases unmatched: 3. The CDR3, as DNA: TGTGCCAGCAGTTTCCAGGGGGCTAACAATGAGCAGTTCTTC. Protein sequence: CASSFQGANNEQFF. Full variable domain (outside the CDR3, taken from reference TRBV28 and TRBJ2-1): DVKVTQSSRYLVKRTGEKVFLECVQDMDHENMFWYRQDPGLGLRLIYFSYDVKMKEKGDIPEGYSVSREKKERFSLILESASTNQTSMYLCASSFQGANNEQFFGPGTRLTVL.

This clonotype was detected only once. V and J are TRBV27 and TRBJ2-5; D not resolved. Trimming shortened V by 6 bases and J by 7 bases, and 12 bases separated the two germline ends. This CDR3 has 12 amino acids. Germline values: CDR1 MNHEY, CDR2 SMNVEV (reference sequence). The CDR3 nucleotides are TGTGCCAGCAGAGAGGCCTCGGGGACCCAGTACTTC. This gives the protein CASREASGTQYF.

The chain combines TRBV19 with TRBJ2-7, with unresolved D. The CDR3 spans 12 residues. Trimming took off 3 bases at V and 5 bases at J, with 8 bases between the two ends. Germline V gene lookup returns CDR1 LNHDA and CDR2 SQIVND (reference sequence). The CDR3 region has the DNA TGTGCCAGTAGTATGACGGCCAACGAGCAGTACTTC. This codes for CASSMTANEQYF.

The chain links TRBV13 to TRBJ1-2; maybe TRBD1 (5 bases). Trimming cost V 4 bases and J 7 bases, with 16 bases left between them. Germline CDR1 and CDR2: PRHDT and FYEKMQ (reference sequence). There are 14 residues in the CDR3. CDR3 nucleotides: TGTGCCAGCAGCTCCGGCCGGGGGTGGGGTGGCTACACCTTC. It translates to CASSSGRGWGGYTF.

V and J are TRBV12-3 or TRBV12-4 and TRBJ2-3; D is possibly TRBD2 (7 bases). CDR3 size: 15 residues. The germline V and J ends were trimmed by 2 bases and 4 bases, with 13 bases remaining between them. The CDR3: CASSLKVGGPDTQYF. The DNA for the CDR3 is TGTGCCAGCAGTTTAAAGGTGGGGGGGCCAGATACGCAGTATTTT.

This chain connects TRBV4-1 to TRBJ2-7; 7 bases map to TRBD1. The ends lost 0 bases at V and 3 bases at J; junction bases unmatched: 8. From germline, CDR1 is MGHRA and CDR2 YSYEKL. The CDR3 length is 16 residues. The CDR3 DNA reads TGCGCCAGCAGCCAAGAACCCCGTCAGGGGGACTACGAGCAGTACTTC. Translating it yields CASSQEPRQGDYEQYF.

The CDR3 spells CASSLLIAGELFF. CDR3 nucleotide sequence: TGTGCCAGCAGCTTACTCATCGCCGGGGAGCTGTTTTTT. The chain recombines TRBV11-2 with TRBJ2-2; D remains ambiguous. Germline CDR1 SGHAT, CDR2 FQNNGV. V lost 2 bases and J lost 6, with 7 bases in between. The CDR3 is 13 amino acids.

This clonotype showed up just once. Because the CDR3 is missing its conserved closing phenylalanine or tryptophan, this is likely a read error. The rearrangement joins TRBV29-1 to TRBJ2-4; TRBD2 aligns across 13 bases. The germline CDR1 and CDR2 sequences are SQVTM and ANQGSEA. This CDR3 contains 16 residues. Trimming at V came to 1 base and at J to 9 bases, leaving 9 bases not matched to a gene. The CDR3 nucleotides read TGCAGCGTTGAAGTACCGGGACTAGCGGGGTTGGTCATTCAGTACCTC. Its protein is CSVEVPGLAGLVIQYL.

The chain joins TRBV13 to TRBJ2-1; 10 nucleotides agree with TRBD1. CDR3 length equals 17 residues. V was clipped by 2 bases and J by 5 bases; unmatched bases: 9. Germline V gene data show CDR1 as PRHDT and CDR2 as FYEKMQ (reference sequence). Here the CDR3 DNA reads TGTGCCAGCAGCTTAAATATGGGGACAGGGGTCAACAATGAGCAGTTCTTC. Protein sequence: CASSLNMGTGVNNEQFF.

The chain employs TRBV20-1 and TRBJ2-4; 10 bases are a match to TRBD2. This CDR3 has 18 amino acids. Germline V gene lookup returns CDR1 DFQATT and CDR2 SNEGSKA (reference sequence). V lost 3 bases to trimming and J lost 0 bases; unmatched junction nucleotides: 11. The DNA for the CDR3 is TGCAGTGCTAGCCCGGTCCTAGCGGGGGTCCCAGCCAAAAACATTCAGTACTTC. Translating gives CSASPVLAGVPAKNIQYF.

The CDR3 spells CASISGLGDEQYF. CDR3 coding DNA: TGTGCCAGCATAAGTGGTCTCGGGGACGAGCAGTACTTC. V is TRBV28 and J is TRBJ2-7, with D tentatively TRBD2 (5 bases). The CDR3 is made up of 13 amino acids. Trimming removed 7 bases at V and 5 bases at J, with 15 bases between. CDR1 and CDR2 from the germline V gene are MDHEN and SYDVKM.